Shown below are 3 T cell receptor beta chains from a single sample sequenced in a study of early T cells in non-severe SARS-CoV-2 infection (dated by TCRdb to the early 2020s). Receptor amplification or capture employed 5' RACE. The instrument given in TCRdb is NextSeq 500. TCRdb reworked the public reads: Q25 trimming with fastp, MiXCR clone assembly, productive beta chains retained. Each CDR3 protein appears once, grouped with its most common genes and DNA. Present in this sample are fewer than 65,000 distinct CDR3 sequences, 8% to 10% of which were seen just once. In total, the top ten clones hold 1.2% of the sample. Sequencing was performed on whole blood. These receptors came from an adult who was a healthcare worker with PCR-confirmed SARS-CoV-2 infection or an uninfected control (not recorded which).

J is TRBJ2-1 and V is TRBV5-1; 12 bases fit TRBD1. Germline V CDR1 and CDR2: SGHRS, YFSETQ. CDR3 length: 15 residues. V trimming: 7 bases; J trimming: 8 bases; junction bases outside the gene matches: 10. DNA for the CDR3: TGCGCCAGCTTATCAGGGACAGGGGGCCAGGATGAGCAGTTCTTC. The encoded protein is CASLSGTGGQDEQFF.

This clonotype was seen at least ten times. The chain has TRBV5-1 and TRBJ2-2; no firm D call. V dropped 0 bases and J dropped 0 bases, with 9 bases sitting between them. The CDR3 has 16 amino acids. Germline CDR1 is SGHRS and CDR2 is YFSETQ. The CDR3 here is CASSLATRSNTGELFF. CDR3 sequence (DNA): TGCGCCAGCAGCTTGGCCACCCGTTCGAACACCGGGGAGCTGTTTTTT.

There are many counts of this clonotype. The chain uses TRBV18 and TRBJ1-2, with D hard to call. The CDR3 extends over 17 amino acids. Germline-derived CDR1 and CDR2 are KGHSH and LQKENI. Trimming took 2 bases from V and 5 from J, leaving 21 bases between them. CDR3 protein: CASSPEQAMLSGYGYTF. The CDR3, as DNA: TGTGCCAGCTCACCAGAGCAGGCCATGCTTTCGGGGTATGGCTACACCTTC.